What follows describes a single T cell receptor beta chain. This sample was included in a study of blood T cell repertoires in COVID-19. The method was immunoSEQ multiplex PCR; TCRdb's version includes in-frame clones alone and lacks a portion of them. The table records about 130,000 clones, around 88% of them present only once. The receptor was derived from a human donor in a cohort sampled during active COVID-19. The sample comprised peripheral blood.

The CDR3 is CASSSGNGYTF. The CDR3 DNA reads TGTGCCAGCAGTTCAGGGAACGGCTACACCTTC. The chain joins TRBV12-3 or TRBV12-4 to TRBJ1-2, with D tentatively TRBD1 (5 bases). This CDR3 spans 11 amino acids. Trimming stripped 4 bases from V and 8 bases from J, with 8 bases between.